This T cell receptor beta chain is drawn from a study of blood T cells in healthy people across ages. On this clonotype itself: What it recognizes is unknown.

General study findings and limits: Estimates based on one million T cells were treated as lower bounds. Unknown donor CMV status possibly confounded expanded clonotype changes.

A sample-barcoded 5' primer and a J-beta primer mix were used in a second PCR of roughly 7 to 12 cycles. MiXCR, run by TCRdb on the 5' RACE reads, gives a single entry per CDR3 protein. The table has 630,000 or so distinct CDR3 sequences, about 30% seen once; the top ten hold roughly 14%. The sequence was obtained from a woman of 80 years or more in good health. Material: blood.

The CDR3 DNA follows: TGTGCCAGCAGGGACGGGGCAGCGTACCAAGAGACCCAGTACTTC. Translation gives CASRDGAAYQETQYF. This sequence joins TRBV25-1 and TRBJ2-5; D might be TRBD1 or TRBD2, each matching 5 bases. Deletions cut 6 bases from V and 0 bases from J, with 14 bases between. This CDR3 comprises 15 residues. Germline loops: CDR1 MGHDK, CDR2 SYGVNS.